This TCR beta chain was documented in a study of cytomegalovirus exposure and HLA in healthy donors. Study-level information: Both the 95 to 150 validation repertoires and the roughly 700 first-cohort repertoires used the same platform, as reported by a later analysis. General study results and limits: Associated with cytomegalovirus, according to the listing, were 150 to 200 TCR beta chains.

This table comes from immunoSEQ multiplex PCR, and its TCRdb copy is limited to in-frame clones, with some not included. The repertoire holds 220,000 or so clones, with roughly 87% as singletons. Notes on this clone: Its antigen is still unknown.

Trimming at V came to 1 base and at J to 0 bases, leaving 8 bases not matched to a gene. This CDR3 contains 18 residues. The V gene's germline CDR1 is MNHEY and CDR2 SMNVEV (reference sequence). The source is a woman aged 18 to 35 in good health and CMV-seropositive. The J gene is TRBJ1-5, the V gene TRBV27, with TRBD1 matching over 8 bases. Input material: PBMCs. CDR3 region: CASSLYGTGRSSNQPQHF. DNA of the CDR3: TGTGCCAGCAGTTTATACGGGACAGGTCGATCTAGCAATCAGCCCCAGCATTTT.